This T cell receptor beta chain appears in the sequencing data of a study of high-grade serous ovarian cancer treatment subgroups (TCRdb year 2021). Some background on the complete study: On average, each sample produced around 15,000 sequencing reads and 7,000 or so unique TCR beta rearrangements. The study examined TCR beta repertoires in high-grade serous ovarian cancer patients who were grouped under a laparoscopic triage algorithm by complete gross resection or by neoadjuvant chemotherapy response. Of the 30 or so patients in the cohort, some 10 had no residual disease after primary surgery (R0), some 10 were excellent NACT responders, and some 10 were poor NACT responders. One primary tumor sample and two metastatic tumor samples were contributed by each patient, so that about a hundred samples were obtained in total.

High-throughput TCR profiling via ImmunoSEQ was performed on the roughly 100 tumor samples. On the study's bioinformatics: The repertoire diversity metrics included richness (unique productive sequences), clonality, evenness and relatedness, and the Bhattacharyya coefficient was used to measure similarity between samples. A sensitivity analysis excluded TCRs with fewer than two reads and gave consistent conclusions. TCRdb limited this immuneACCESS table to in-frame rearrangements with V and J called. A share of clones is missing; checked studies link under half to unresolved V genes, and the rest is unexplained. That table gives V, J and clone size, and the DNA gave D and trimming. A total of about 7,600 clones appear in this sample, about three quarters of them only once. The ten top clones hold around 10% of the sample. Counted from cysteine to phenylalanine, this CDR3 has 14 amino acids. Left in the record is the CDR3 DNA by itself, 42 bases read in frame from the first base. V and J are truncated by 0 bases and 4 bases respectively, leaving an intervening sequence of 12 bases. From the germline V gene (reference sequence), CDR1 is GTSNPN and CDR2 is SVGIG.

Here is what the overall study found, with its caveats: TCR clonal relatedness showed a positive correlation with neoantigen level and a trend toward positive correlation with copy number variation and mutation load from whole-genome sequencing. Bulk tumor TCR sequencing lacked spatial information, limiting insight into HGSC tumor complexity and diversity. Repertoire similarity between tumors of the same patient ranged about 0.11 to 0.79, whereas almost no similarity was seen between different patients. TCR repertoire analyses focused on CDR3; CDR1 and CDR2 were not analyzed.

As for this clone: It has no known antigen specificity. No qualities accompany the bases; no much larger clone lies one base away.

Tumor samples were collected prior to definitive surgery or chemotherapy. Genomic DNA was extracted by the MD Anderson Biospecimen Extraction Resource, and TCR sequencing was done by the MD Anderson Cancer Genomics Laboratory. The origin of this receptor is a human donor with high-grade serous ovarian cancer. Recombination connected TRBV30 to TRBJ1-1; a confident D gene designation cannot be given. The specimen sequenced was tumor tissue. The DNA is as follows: TGTGCCTGGAGTGTACTCGGGGAAGGCACTGAAGCTTTCTTT. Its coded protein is CAWSVLGEGTEAFF.